Shown below are 25 T cell receptor beta chains from a single sample sequenced in a study of blood T cell repertoires in COVID-19. Method: immunoSEQ multiplex PCR; TCRdb's copy keeps in-frame clones and lacks some. Counted here are about 270,000 clones, approximately 87% occurring once; the ten biggest clones make up 8.6%. The sample consisted of peripheral blood. Every receptor here comes from a human donor in a cohort sampled during active COVID-19.

The V gene is TRBV18, the J gene TRBJ2-3; 9 bases are shared with TRBD1. Germline CDR1 reads KGHSH; CDR2 reads LQKENI. V was pared by 5 bases and J by 4 bases, with 4 bases of the junction left unmatched. CDR3 length: 14 amino acids. CDR3 residues: CASSARTGADTQYF. CDR3 nucleotides: TGTGCCAGCTCAGCAAGGACAGGGGCAGATACGCAGTATTTT.

This clone was counted once. The V call is TRBV6-4, the J call TRBJ2-1, with 7 bases lining up with TRBD1. Looked up from germline, CDR1 is MRHNA and CDR2 is SNTAGT. The CDR3 length is 15 residues. V lost 0 bases to trimming and J lost 5 bases; unmatched junction nucleotides: 4. The CDR3 protein is CASSDSEGAHNEQFF. The CDR3 coding sequence is TGTGCCAGCAGTGACTCTGAGGGGGCTCACAATGAGCAGTTCTTC.

This chain links TRBV24-1 with TRBJ2-3, with TRBD1 matching over 8 bases. CDR1 is KGHDR, CDR2 SFDVKD, per germline. The ends lost 2 bases at V and 6 bases at J; junction bases unmatched: 9. This CDR3 region has 16 residues. The CDR3 loop reads CATSDSTRGRPDTQYF. CDR3 in DNA: TGTGCCACCAGTGATTCAACCAGGGGGCGTCCGGATACGCAGTATTTT.

The gene calls are TRBV6-5 and TRBJ1-5, with a weak D call TRBD1 (6 bases). Trimming cost V 10 bases and J 3 bases, with 13 bases left between them. The CDR3 is 13 amino acids. CDR1 MNHEY and CDR2 SVGAGI come from the germline V gene. CDR3 region: CATKGVANQPQHF. CDR3 bases: TGTGCCACAAAGGGGGTAGCCAATCAGCCCCAGCATTTT.

This sequence joins TRBV9 and TRBJ1-3, with D unclear. The CDR3 consists of 14 residues. Looked up from germline, CDR1 is SGDLS and CDR2 is YYNGEE. Trimming removed 0 bases from V and 2 bases from J, with 6 bases in between. The CDR3 DNA reads TGTGCCAGCAGCGTAGTGGCAGCTGGAAACACCATATATTTT. Encoded protein: CASSVVAAGNTIYF.

In its sample, this clone was seen once. The chain uses TRBV7-3 and TRBJ2-3, with 12 nucleotides matching TRBD2. Germline CDR1 SGHTA, CDR2 FQGTGA. Germline trimming cut 5 bases from V and 2 bases from J; bases unmatched to any gene: 14. The CDR3 length is 19 residues. CDR3: CASSPHVLAGGGFTDTQYF. CDR3 coding DNA: TGTGCCAGCAGCCCCCATGTGCTAGCGGGGGGGGGATTCACAGATACGCAGTATTTT.

The chain links TRBV11-2 to TRBJ2-7; 10 nucleotides align to TRBD2. The CDR3 has 15 residues. CDR1 is SGHAT, CDR2 FQNNGV, per germline. J was trimmed by 5 bases and V by 3 bases; bases with no gene match: 7. The CDR3, as DNA: TGTGCCAGCAGCTTTGGAACTAGCGGGGAAAACGAGCAGTACTTC. This encodes CASSFGTSGENEQYF. Combining the CDR3 with reference TRBV11-2 and TRBJ2-7 gives the whole variable domain EAGVAQSPRYKIIEKRQSVAFWCNPISGHATLYWYQQILGQGPKLLIQFQNNGVVDDSQLPKDRFSAERLKGVDSTLKIQPAKLEDSAVYLCASSFGTSGENEQYFGPGTRLTVT.

The rearrangement joins TRBV7-8 to TRBJ2-7, with D possibly TRBD2 on 5 matching bases. The germline V and J ends were trimmed by 5 bases and 5 bases, with 22 bases remaining between them. Germline lookup yields CDR1 SGHVS and CDR2 FQNEAQ. This CDR3 has 16 residues. This CDR3 reads CASSSPRRTGWNEQYF. CDR3 bases: TGTGCCAGCAGCAGCCCGCGTCGGACGGGGTGGAACGAGCAGTACTTC.

This sequence joins TRBV6-5 and TRBJ1-4; no definite D call. Germline values: CDR1 MNHEY, CDR2 SVGAGI. Deletions cut 8 bases from V and 9 bases from J, with 13 bases between. This CDR3 has 12 residues. CDR3 in amino acids: CASFRVLQKLFF. The CDR3 DNA sequence: TGTGCCAGCTTCCGGGTGTTGCAAAAACTGTTTTTT.

The genes are TRBV19 and TRBJ2-5; D may be TRBD2 (6 bases). The ends were cut back, 3 bases at V and 5 bases at J, with 13 bases in the middle. The germline V gene has CDR1 LNHDA and CDR2 SQIVND (reference sequence). This CDR3 is built from 14 residues. As DNA, the CDR3 is TGTGCCAGTAGTATCGGGAGCGGATTGGAGACCCAGTACTTC. It codes for CASSIGSGLETQYF.

The chain carries TRBV5-6 and TRBJ1-2; D unclear. Germline V gene lookup returns CDR1 SGHDT and CDR2 YYEEEE. V was clipped by 1 base and J by 2 bases, with 6 bases between them. There are 13 residues in the CDR3. The CDR3 reads CASSLLQNYGYTF. The CDR3, as DNA: TGTGCCAGCAGCTTGTTGCAGAACTATGGCTACACCTTC.

This chain joins TRBV13 and TRBJ2-3, with D possibly being TRBD2 (6 bases). Germline V CDR1 and CDR2: PRHDT, FYEKMQ (reference sequence). The V gene lost 1 base and the J gene lost 7 bases, with 12 bases spanning the gap. The CDR3 has 14 amino acids. CDR3 coding DNA: TGTGCCAGCAGCTTAGTGGCGAGCGGGCATACGCAGTATTTT. Protein product: CASSLVASGHTQYF.

J is TRBJ1-1 and V is TRBV3-1 (or the pseudogene TRBV3-2); D uncertain. CDR1 and CDR2 (germline): LGHDT, YNNKEL (reference sequence). V was pared by 4 bases and J by 1 base, with 7 bases between. The CDR3 extends over 13 amino acids. CDR3: CASSPWANTEAFF. CDR3 DNA: TGTGCCAGCAGCCCCTGGGCGAACACTGAAGCTTTCTTT.

CDR3 in amino acids: CASSEQDTNYGYTF. The CDR3 region has the DNA TGTGCCAGCAGTGAACAGGATACTAACTATGGCTACACCTTC. The V and J genes are TRBV6-1 and TRBJ1-2, with D unresolved. The CDR3 consists of 14 residues. Trimming left V 2 bases short and J 0 bases short, with 7 bases between. Germline CDR1 and CDR2: MNHNS and SASEGT.

V usage is TRBV18 and J usage is TRBJ2-4, with D possibly matching TRBD1 (6 bases). Trimming stripped 4 bases from V and 9 bases from J, with 13 bases between. This CDR3 contains 13 residues. The germline V gene has CDR1 KGHSH and CDR2 LQKENI. The chain's CDR3 is CASSLDRTVIQYF. The DNA for the CDR3 is TGTGCCAGCTCACTGGACAGAACCGTCATTCAGTACTTC.

The V and J genes are TRBV19 and TRBJ1-4; D is possibly TRBD1 (6 bases). Germline CDR1 reads LNHDA; CDR2 reads SQIVND (reference sequence). The CDR3 is made up of 15 amino acids. The germline V and J ends were trimmed by 6 bases and 2 bases, with 13 bases remaining between them. The CDR3 loop reads CASRRDRSTNEKLFF. The CDR3 bases are TGTGCCAGTAGAAGAGACAGGTCTACTAATGAAAAACTGTTTTTT.

This chain links TRBV18 with TRBJ1-1; the D gene is possibly TRBD1 (6 bases). Germline V gives CDR1 KGHSH, CDR2 LQKENI. Deletions cut 1 base from V and 4 bases from J, with 25 bases between. The length of the CDR3 is 19 residues. As DNA, the CDR3 is TGTGCCAGCTCACCACGATTGACAGGCCAACTCCTGGGTGGCACTGAAGCTTTCTTT. Translated, it gives CASSPRLTGQLLGGTEAFF. The full variable domain, rest sourced from reference TRBV18 and TRBJ1-1, is NAGVMQNPRHLVRRRGQEARLRCSPMKGHSHVYWYRQLPEEGLKFMVYLQKENIIDESGMPKERFSAEFPKEGPSILRIQQVVRGDSAAYFCASSPRLTGQLLGGTEAFFGQGTRLTVV.

V usage is TRBV28 and J usage is TRBJ2-1, with 8 bases matching TRBD1. The CDR3 extends over 15 amino acids. The germline CDR1 and CDR2 sequences are MDHEN and SYDVKM. The V segment lost 6 bases and the J segment 6 bases; nucleotides outside the gene matches: 10. This CDR3 is CASSEWTGSFNEQFF. CDR3 DNA: TGTGCCAGCAGCGAGTGGACAGGGTCGTTCAATGAGCAGTTCTTC. Full variable domain (rest looked up from reference TRBV28 and TRBJ2-1): DVKVTQSSRYLVKRTGEKVFLECVQDMDHENMFWYRQDPGLGLRLIYFSYDVKMKEKGDIPEGYSVSREKKERFSLILESASTNQTSMYLCASSEWTGSFNEQFFGPGTRLTVL.

The chain carries TRBV11-3 and TRBJ2-5, with D tentatively TRBD2 (6 bases). Germline lookup yields CDR1 SGHNT and CDR2 YENEEA. The germline V and J ends were trimmed by 1 base and 7 bases, with 10 bases remaining between them. The CDR3 length is 13 residues. CDR3 coding DNA: TGTGCCAGCAGCTTAGGCCAGGGAGGGACCCAGTACTTC. Amino acid sequence: CASSLGQGGTQYF. The full variable domain, its missing parts supplied by reference TRBV11-3 and TRBJ2-5, is EAGVVQSPRYKIIEKKQPVAFWCNPISGHNTLYWYLQNLGQGPELLIRYENEEAVDDSQLPKDRFSAERLKGVDSTLKIQPAELGDSAVYLCASSLGQGGTQYFGPGTRLLVL.

Of note for this clone: A junction boundary mismatches the germline segment, possibly from a read error. The rearrangement links TRBV19 to TRBJ1-1; no clear D. This CDR3 contains 11 residues. CDR1 and CDR2 (germline): LNHDA, SQIVND (reference sequence). The CDR3 spells CGVLENTEAFF. In DNA form, the CDR3 reads TGCGGGGTCCTGGAGAACACTGAAGCTTTCTTT.

The CDR3 here is CASSRGQNTGELFF. The CDR3 DNA sequence: TGCGCCAGCAGCAGGGGACAAAACACCGGGGAGCTGTTTTTT. This chain uses TRBV5-1 with TRBJ2-2, with D perhaps TRBD1 (6 bases). Germline V gene sequence: CDR1 SGHRS, CDR2 YFSETQ. V gave up 4 bases and J gave up 2 bases, with 9 bases separating them. The CDR3 totals 14 residues.

The chain is built from TRBV6-5 and TRBJ1-5, with D unclear. This CDR3 has 12 residues. Germline V gene sequence: CDR1 MNHEY, CDR2 SVGAGI. The V end lost 6 bases, the J end lost 9 bases, and 12 bases lay between the germline ends. This CDR3 is CASRPDLRPQHF. CDR3 sequence (DNA): TGTGCCAGCAGGCCAGACTTGCGGCCCCAGCATTTT.

V usage is TRBV4-1 and J usage is TRBJ2-3; 9 bases are shared with TRBD2. In germline, CDR1 is MGHRA, CDR2 YSYEKL. This CDR3 contains 15 residues. After removal of 0 bases from V and 11 bases from J, the junction contained 9 bases not matched to a gene. CDR3 sequence: CASSQDMASGDGQYF. DNA for the CDR3: TGCGCCAGCAGCCAAGATATGGCTAGCGGGGATGGGCAGTATTTT.

This clone was seen once. The V call is TRBV7-2, the J call TRBJ2-7; 9 nucleotides line up with TRBD2. The CDR3 is made up of 15 amino acids. Germline loops: CDR1 SGHTA, CDR2 FQGNSA. With 2 bases clipped from V and 3 bases from J, the junction kept 5 bases outside the gene matches. DNA for the CDR3: TGTGCCAGCAGCTTACAAGCGGGGGGTAACTACGAGCAGTACTTC. It is translated as CASSLQAGGNYEQYF.

The rearrangement joins TRBV5-6 to TRBJ1-3, with 8 bases fitting TRBD1. Per the germline V gene, CDR1 is SGHDT and CDR2 is YYEEEE. The V gene end was trimmed by 6 bases and the J gene end by 0 bases; junction bases not matched to a gene: 8. The length of the CDR3 is 16 residues. The CDR3 DNA reads TGTGCCAGCAACAAACAGGGGGATTACTCTGGAAACACCATATATTTT. Protein product: CASNKQGDYSGNTIYF.